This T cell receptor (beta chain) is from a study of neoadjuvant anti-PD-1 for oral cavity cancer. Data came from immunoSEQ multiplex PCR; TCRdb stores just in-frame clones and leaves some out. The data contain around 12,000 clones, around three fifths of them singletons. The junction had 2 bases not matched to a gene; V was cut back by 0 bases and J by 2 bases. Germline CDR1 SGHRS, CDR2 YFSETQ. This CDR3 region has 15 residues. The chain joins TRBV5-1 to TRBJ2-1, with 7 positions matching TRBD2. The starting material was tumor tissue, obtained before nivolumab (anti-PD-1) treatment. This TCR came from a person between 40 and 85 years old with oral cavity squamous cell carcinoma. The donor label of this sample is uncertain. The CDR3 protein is CASSLVAGAYNEQFF. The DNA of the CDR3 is TGCGCCAGCAGCTTGGTGGCGGGGGCCTACAATGAGCAGTTCTTC.